The rows below give T cell receptor beta chains drawn from one sample of a study of blood T cell repertoires in COVID-19. The method was immunoSEQ multiplex PCR; TCRdb's version includes in-frame clones alone and lacks a portion of them. The sample consists of approximately 53,000 clones, roughly 90% of them appearing once. The sequenced sample consisted of peripheral blood. These receptors all come from a human donor in a cohort sampled during active COVID-19. Each CDR3 is given with its conserved first and last residue. A D gene is named only where the DNA matches it firmly. Clone sizes are given selectively: once, few, many, or a class where the clone is expanded.

TRBV19,TRBJ1-2,NA,TRBD1,CASSTRQGGYGYTF,TGTGCCAGTAGTACGAGACAGGGGGGCTATGGCTACACCTTC
TRBV5-4,TRBJ2-3,NA,TRBD2,CASSSRTVLAGRDTQYF,TGTGCCAGCAGCTCCAGGACGGTCCTAGCGGGGAGAGATACGCAGTATTTT
TRBV6-2/TRBV6-3,TRBJ2-3,NA,NA,CASSYVFVGTDTQYF,TGTGCCAGCAGTTATGTCTTCGTTGGCACAGATACGCAGTATTTT
TRBV7-6,TRBJ2-3,NA,TRBD2,CASTNPPGGAPGTDTQYF,TGTGCCAGCACTAACCCGCCCGGGGGGGCCCCAGGCACAGATACGCAGTATTTT
TRBV12-3/TRBV12-4,TRBJ2-7,NA,TRBD2,CASSRGEGYEQYF,TGTGCCAGCAGTCGGGGGGAGGGGTACGAGCAGTACTTC
TRBV7-2,TRBJ2-7,NA,TRBD2,CASSSSGRGEQYF,TGTGCCAGCAGCTCTAGCGGGAGGGGTGAGCAGTACTTC
TRBV7-9,TRBJ2-1,NA,NA,CASSLAYQAGLDEQFF,TGTGCCAGCAGCTTAGCGTATCAAGCAGGGCTGGATGAGCAGTTCTTC
TRBV5-1,TRBJ1-3,NA,TRBD1,CASSHGTGPGNTIYF,TGCGCCAGCAGCCACGGGACAGGGCCTGGAAACACCATATATTTT
TRBV19,TRBJ2-5,NA,TRBD2,CASSIVGSGGGGTQYF,TGTGCCAGTAGTATTGTCGGTAGCGGGGGAGGGGGGACCCAGTACTTC
TRBV5-6,TRBJ1-3,NA,NA,CASSSWTDVPSGNTIYF,TGTGCCAGCAGCTCGTGGACAGATGTACCCTCTGGAAACACCATATATTTT
TRBV5-4,TRBJ2-1,NA,TRBD2,CASRRTGGTYNEQFF,TGTGCCAGCAGGCGTACGGGGGGGACCTACAATGAGCAGTTCTTC
TRBV6-2/TRBV6-3,TRBJ2-3,NA,NA,CASSYSMTTDTQYF,TGTGCCAGCAGTTACTCGATGACAACAGATACGCAGTATTTT
TRBV19,TRBJ2-3,NA,TRBD2,CASSTLAGRGPDTQYF,TGTGCCAGTAGTACACTAGCGGGAAGGGGTCCAGATACGCAGTATTTT
TRBV28,TRBJ2-7,NA,NA,CASSFGRSYEQYF,TGTGCCAGCAGTTTTGGGCGCTCCTACGAGCAGTACTTC
TRBV7-9,TRBJ1-2,NA,TRBD1,CASSFGQAGLGLYGYTF,TGTGCCAGCAGCTTCGGACAGGCTGGCTTGGGGTTATATGGCTACACCTTC
TRBV7-3,TRBJ2-1,once,NA,CASSFAVYNEQFF,TGTGCCAGCAGCTTCGCAGTCTACAATGAGCAGTTCTTC
TRBV28,TRBJ2-6,NA,NA,CASTPGDSGANVLTF,TGTGCCAGCACCCCGGGGGACTCTGGGGCCAACGTCCTGACTTTC
TRBV5-5,TRBJ2-5,NA,NA,CASSPRDTLQETQYF,TGTGCCAGCAGCCCCCGGGACACACTCCAAGAGACCCAGTACTTC
TRBV7-3,TRBJ2-1,few,TRBD2,CASSLLLAGFNEQFF,TGTGCCAGCAGCTTACTACTAGCGGGCTTCAATGAGCAGTTCTTC
TRBV7-9,TRBJ1-4,NA,NA,CASSLGAVLGEKLFF,TGTGCCAGCAGCTTAGGAGCGGTCCTTGGGGAAAAACTGTTTTTT
TRBV3-1/TRBV3-2,TRBJ1-2,NA,NA,CASSQASGLAILGYTF,TGTGCCAGCAGCCAAGCCTCGGGACTGGCTATCCTTGGCTACACCTTC
TRBV5-1,TRBJ2-7,NA,TRBD2,CASSLLASGEGSSYEQYF,TGCGCCAGCAGCTTGCTAGCTAGCGGGGAGGGGAGCTCCTACGAGCAGTACTTC
TRBV7-3,TRBJ2-1,NA,TRBD2,CASSPLAGAFNEQFF,TGTGCCAGCAGCCCGCTAGCGGGGGCCTTCAATGAGCAGTTCTTC
TRBV2,TRBJ2-7,NA,NA,CASSVSGYYEQYF,TGTGCCAGCAGTGTAAGCGGGTACTACGAGCAGTACTTC
TRBV5-1,TRBJ2-2,NA,TRBD2,CASSLEIAGGVGELFF,TGCGCCAGCAGCTTGGAGATCGCGGGGGGAGTCGGGGAGCTGTTTTTT
TRBV6-1,TRBJ2-1,NA,NA,CASSERAGAAYNEQFF,TGTGCCAGCAGTGAAAGGGCGGGGGCCGCCTACAATGAGCAGTTCTTC
TRBV19,TRBJ2-7,NA,TRBD1,CASSPTGSRDYEQYF,TGTGCCAGTAGTCCGACAGGGTCGAGGGACTACGAGCAGTACTTC
TRBV14,TRBJ2-3,NA,NA,CASSQARGSSTDTQYF,TGTGCCAGCAGCCAAGCCAGGGGTAGTAGCACAGATACGCAGTATTTT
TRBV6-5,TRBJ2-2,NA,NA,CASSYYSISGELFF,TGTGCCAGCAGTTACTACTCCATTTCCGGGGAGCTGTTTTTT
TRBV3-1/TRBV3-2,TRBJ2-5,NA,TRBD2,CASSQPGLQETQYF,TGTGCCAGCAGCCAACCGGGACTACAAGAGACCCAGTACTTC
TRBV4-1,TRBJ1-2,NA,TRBD1,CASSQARQGANYGYTF,TGCGCCAGCAGCCAAGCACGACAGGGTGCAAACTATGGCTACACCTTC
TRBV4-3,TRBJ2-2,NA,TRBD2,CASSRAGTSRSGELFF,TGCGCCAGCAGCCGAGCCGGGACTAGCCGGTCCGGGGAGCTGTTTTTT
TRBV15,TRBJ1-2,NA,TRBD1,CATSTTGVSANYGYTF,TGTGCCACCAGCACAACAGGGGTCTCAGCTAACTATGGCTACACCTTC
TRBV7-6,TRBJ2-7,NA,TRBD1,CASSSYTGAAYEQYF,TGTGCCAGCAGTTCGTATACAGGGGCCGCCTACGAGCAGTACTTC
TRBV6-4,TRBJ2-2,NA,NA,CASSVEQGGTGELFF,TGTGCCAGCAGTGTGGAACAGGGAGGGACCGGGGAGCTGTTTTTT
TRBV5-1,TRBJ2-2,NA,TRBD2,CASSWRGGRNTGELFF,TGCGCCAGCAGCTGGCGGGGGGGCCGGAACACCGGGGAGCTGTTTTTT
TRBV4-1,TRBJ2-3,NA,NA,CASSQAQRADTQYF,TGCGCCAGCAGCCAAGCACAGAGGGCAGATACGCAGTATTTT
TRBV7-7,TRBJ2-1,NA,TRBD1,CASSPTQGQGTQGYNEQFF,TGTGCCAGCAGCCCAACCCAAGGACAGGGGACTCAGGGTTACAATGAGCAGTTCTTC
TRBV18,TRBJ1-2,NA,NA,CASSPNPGGDYGYTF,TGTGCCAGCTCACCAAACCCCGGGGGGGACTATGGCTACACCTTC